A selection of T cell receptor beta chains follows, all from one sample in a study of blood T cell repertoires in COVID-19. The data were produced by immunoSEQ multiplex PCR, yet TCRdb's version contains in-frame clones alone and is incomplete. The profile shows more than 300,000 clones, about nine tenths of them singletons. The sequencing input was PBMCs or T cells enriched from blood (not recorded which). The receptors here all came from a woman between 40 and 55 years old who had been exposed to COVID-19. Each CDR3 is given with its conserved first and last residue. A D gene is named only where the DNA matches it firmly. Size tells how often a clone was seen (once, few, many) or the class of an expanded clone, and some rows leave it out.

v_call,cdr3_length,j_call,d_call,clone_size,cdr3_aa,cdr3_nt
TRBV14,16,TRBJ1-3,TRBD1,NA,CASSQDRYSSGNTIYF,TGTGCCAGCAGCCAGGACAGGTACTCCTCTGGAAACACCATATATTTT
TRBV18,15,TRBJ2-7,NA,once,CASSQGAQGRYEQYF,TGTGCCAGCTCACAGGGGGCGCAGGGGAGGTACGAGCAGTACTTC
TRBV10-1,13,TRBJ1-6,NA,NA,CASSSQGDSPLHF,TGCGCCAGCTCCAGCCAGGGTGATTCACCCCTCCACTTT
TRBV18,15,TRBJ2-1,TRBD2,NA,CASSPLAGRGDEQFF,TGTGCCAGCTCACCACTAGCGGGGAGGGGAGATGAGCAGTTCTTC
TRBV19,15,TRBJ2-5,TRBD2,NA,CASSTTSGGAETQYF,TGTGCCAGTAGTACGACTAGCGGGGGGGCTGAGACCCAGTACTTC
TRBV5-1,15,TRBJ2-1,TRBD2,NA,CASSGAGGPVNEQFF,TGCGCCAGCAGCGGAGCGGGGGGGCCAGTCAATGAGCAGTTCTTC
TRBV6-5,15,TRBJ1-2,NA,NA,CASSFSGRKKDGYTF,TGTGCCAGCAGTTTCTCGGGCCGAAAAAAGGATGGCTACACCTTC
TRBV5-6,16,TRBJ2-3,NA,NA,CASSWGPNSWGDTQYF,TGTGCCAGCAGCTGGGGGCCGAATAGTTGGGGGGATACGCAGTATTTT
TRBV7-9,16,TRBJ2-5,TRBD2,few,CASSFPRGGLGETQYF,TGTGCCAGCAGCTTCCCGCGGGGCGGACTAGGAGAGACCCAGTACTTC
TRBV4-3,15,TRBJ2-1,NA,NA,CASSQKRETVNQQFF,TGCGCCAGCAGCCAAAAACGCGAAACCGTCAATCAGCAGTTCTTC
TRBV5-8,17,TRBJ1-4,TRBD1,NA,CASSLGTGGATNEKLFF,TGTGCCAGCAGCTTGGGGACAGGGGGTGCAACTAATGAAAAACTGTTTTTT
TRBV5-4,14,TRBJ2-7,TRBD2,few,CASSLLLAGDEQYF,TGTGCCAGCAGCTTGCTCCTAGCGGGAGACGAGCAGTACTTC
TRBV7-8,15,TRBJ2-3,NA,NA,CASSLFGGAQGTQYF,TGTGCCAGCAGCCTATTTGGGGGGGCCCAAGGGACGCAGTATTTT
TRBV6-6,15,TRBJ2-5,TRBD2,NA,CASSYRGGSGETQYF,TGTGCCAGCAGTTACCGGGGCGGGAGCGGAGAGACCCAGTACTTC
TRBV18,14,TRBJ1-2,TRBD1,NA,CASSLRGQEYGYTF,TGTGCCAGCTCCCTCAGGGGACAGGAGTATGGCTACACCTTC
TRBV12-3/TRBV12-4,13,TRBJ1-6,NA,NA,CASSLGTGAPLHF,TGTGCCAGCAGTTTGGGCACCGGGGCACCCCTCCACTTT
TRBV19,14,TRBJ1-2,NA,NA,CASSIGQLVYGYTF,TGTGCCAGTAGTATTGGGCAGTTGGTCTATGGCTACACCTTC
TRBV18,13,TRBJ1-1,NA,NA,CASSPTSNTEAFF,TGTGCCAGCTCACCGACATCGAACACTGAAGCTTTCTTT
TRBV6-6,15,TRBJ1-5,TRBD1,NA,CASSYPGTGNQPQHF,TGTGCCAGCAGTTACCCCGGGACAGGCAATCAGCCCCAGCATTTT
TRBV18,15,TRBJ1-1,TRBD1,NA,CASSPRQGATTEAFF,TGTGCCAGCTCACCTCGACAGGGGGCGACCACTGAAGCTTTCTTT
TRBV18,13,TRBJ1-1,NA,NA,CASSPLVFSEAFF,TGTGCCAGCTCACCTCTCGTGTTCTCTGAAGCTTTCTTT
TRBV9,15,TRBJ1-1,NA,NA,CASSVAPGMNTEAFF,TGTGCCAGCAGCGTAGCTCCAGGGATGAACACTGAAGCTTTCTTT
TRBV12-3/TRBV12-4,13,TRBJ1-3,TRBD1,NA,CASSLWQGDTIYF,TGTGCCAGCAGTTTATGGCAGGGGGACACCATATATTTT
TRBV3-1/TRBV3-2,13,TRBJ2-1,NA,NA,CASSQVTSNEQFF,TGTGCCAGCAGCCAAGTTACAAGCAATGAGCAGTTCTTC
TRBV5-1,15,TRBJ1-1,NA,once,CASSLEARGYAEAFF,TGCGCCAGCAGCTTGGAAGCCAGGGGTTATGCTGAAGCTTTCTTT
TRBV25-1,12,TRBJ2-5,NA,NA,CASSGEFETQYF,TGTGCCAGCAGTGGGGAGTTCGAGACCCAGTACTTC
TRBV20-1,11,TRBJ2-5,NA,NA,CSARAEETQYF,TGCAGTGCTAGAGCCGAAGAGACCCAGTACTTC
TRBV5-1,16,TRBJ1-1,TRBD1,NA,CASSLGTGANTNEAFF,TGCGCCAGCAGCTTGGGGACAGGGGCGAACACTAATGAAGCTTTCTTT
TRBV5-6,14,TRBJ1-2,NA,NA,CASSPPFGSSGYTF,TGTGCCAGCAGCCCGCCGTTCGGGTCTTCTGGCTACACCTTC
TRBV19,15,TRBJ1-3,TRBD1,once,CASKAQGGSGNTIYF,TGTGCCAGTAAAGCCCAGGGGGGTTCCGGAAACACCATATATTTT
TRBV9,18,TRBJ1-1,NA,NA,CASSETGSKARWDTEAFF,TGTGCCAGCAGCGAAACAGGGAGTAAGGCAAGGTGGGACACTGAAGCTTTCTTT
TRBV7-3,13,TRBJ2-5,NA,NA,CASSLSLGETQYF,TGTGCCAGCAGCTTATCTCTCGGGGAGACCCAGTACTTC
TRBV19,17,TRBJ2-3,NA,NA,CASSIPPGGFSTDTQYF,TGTGCCAGTAGTATACCCCCCGGAGGGTTTAGCACAGATACGCAGTATTTT
TRBV7-9,16,TRBJ1-3,NA,NA,CASSSTGRGSGNTIYF,TGTGCCAGCAGCTCCACCGGTCGGGGATCAGGAAACACCATATATTTT
TRBV19,16,TRBJ1-2,TRBD1,many,CASSIPGQGARYGYTF,TGTGCCAGTAGTATCCCGGGACAGGGGGCGCGTTATGGCTACACCTTC
TRBV4-2,15,TRBJ2-1,TRBD2,NA,CASSLAGDTYNEQFF,TGTGCCAGCAGCCTAGCGGGAGATACTTACAATGAGCAGTTCTTC
TRBV12-3/TRBV12-4,13,TRBJ2-5,TRBD2,many,CASSFGGDETQYF,TGTGCCAGCAGTTTCGGGGGGGATGAGACCCAGTACTTC
TRBV18,13,TRBJ2-5,NA,NA,CASSQGIQETQYF,TGTGCCAGCTCACAGGGGATCCAGGAGACCCAGTACTTC
TRBV5-1,14,TRBJ2-7,TRBD1,NA,CASSFPGQGYEQYF,TGCGCCAGCAGCTTTCCGGGACAGGGGTACGAGCAGTACTTC